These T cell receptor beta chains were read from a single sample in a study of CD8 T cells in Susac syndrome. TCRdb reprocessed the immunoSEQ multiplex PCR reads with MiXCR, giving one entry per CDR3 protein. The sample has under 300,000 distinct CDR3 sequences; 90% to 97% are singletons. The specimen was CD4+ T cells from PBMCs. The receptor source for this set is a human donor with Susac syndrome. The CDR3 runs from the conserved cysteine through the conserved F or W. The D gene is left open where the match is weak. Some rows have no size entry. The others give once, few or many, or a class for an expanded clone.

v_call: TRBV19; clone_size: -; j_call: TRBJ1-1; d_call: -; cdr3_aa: CATNIRERMRTEAFF; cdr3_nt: TGTGCCACTAATATTAGGGAACGGATGAGGACTGAAGCTTTCTTT
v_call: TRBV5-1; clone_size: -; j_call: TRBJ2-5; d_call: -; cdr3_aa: CASSTGQDQETQYF; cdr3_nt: TGCGCCAGCAGCACGGGGCAAGACCAAGAGACCCAGTACTTC
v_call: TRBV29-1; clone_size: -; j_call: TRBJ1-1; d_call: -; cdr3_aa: CSVGTGPHTEAFF; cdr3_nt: TGCAGCGTAGGAACCGGGCCACACACTGAAGCTTTCTTT
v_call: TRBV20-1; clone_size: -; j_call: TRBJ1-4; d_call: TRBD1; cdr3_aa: CSAQPWDSYEKLFF; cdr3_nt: TGCAGTGCCCAACCATGGGACAGTTATGAAAAACTGTTTTTT
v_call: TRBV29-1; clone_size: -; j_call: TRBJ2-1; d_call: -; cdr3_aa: CSVEVVSYNEQFF; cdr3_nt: TGCAGCGTTGAAGTTGTCTCCTACAATGAGCAGTTCTTC
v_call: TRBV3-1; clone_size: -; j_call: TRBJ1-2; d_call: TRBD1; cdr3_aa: CASRETGASYGYTF; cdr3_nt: TGTGCCAGCAGAGAGACAGGGGCTAGTTATGGCTACACCTTC
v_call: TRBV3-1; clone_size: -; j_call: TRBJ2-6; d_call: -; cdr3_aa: CASINSGANVLTF; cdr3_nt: TGTGCCAGCATCAACTCTGGGGCCAACGTCCTGACTTTC
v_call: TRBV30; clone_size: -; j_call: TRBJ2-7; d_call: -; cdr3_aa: CAWSVNRDYEQYF; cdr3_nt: TGTGCCTGGAGTGTTAACAGAGACTACGAGCAGTACTTC
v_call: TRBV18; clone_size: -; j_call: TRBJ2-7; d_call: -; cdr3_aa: CASSPPRTRASDEQYF; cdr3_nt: TGTGCCAGCTCACCACCCCGGACAAGGGCTTCGGACGAGCAGTACTTC
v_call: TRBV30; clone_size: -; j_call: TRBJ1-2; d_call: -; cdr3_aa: CAWSVSKTLGYTF; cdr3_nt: TGTGCCTGGAGTGTATCGAAAACTCTTGGCTACACCTTC
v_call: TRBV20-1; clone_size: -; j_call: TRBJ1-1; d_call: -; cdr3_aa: CSARVSTLTEAFF; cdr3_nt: TGCAGTGCTAGAGTTTCAACACTGACTGAAGCTTTCTTT
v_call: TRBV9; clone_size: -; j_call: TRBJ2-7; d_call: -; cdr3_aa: CASSKGTGNYEQYF; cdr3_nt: TGTGCCAGCAGTAAAGGGACGGGAAACTACGAGCAGTACTTC
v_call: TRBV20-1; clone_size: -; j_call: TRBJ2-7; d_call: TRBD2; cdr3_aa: CSARASGTSFNEQYF; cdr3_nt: TGCAGTGCTAGGGCCTCCGGGACTAGCTTCAACGAGCAGTACTTC
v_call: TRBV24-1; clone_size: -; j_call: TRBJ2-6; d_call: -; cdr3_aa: CATSDGKSSGANVLTF; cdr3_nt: TGTGCCACCAGTGACGGAAAAAGCTCTGGGGCCAACGTCCTGACTTTC
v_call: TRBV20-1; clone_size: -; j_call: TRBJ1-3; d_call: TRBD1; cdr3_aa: CSARKTGEGSFGNTIYF; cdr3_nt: TGCAGTGCTAGGAAAACAGGGGAAGGGTCCTTTGGAAACACCATATATTTT
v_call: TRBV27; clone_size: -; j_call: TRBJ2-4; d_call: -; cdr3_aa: CATEQTKDF; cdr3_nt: TGTGCCACTGAACAAACGAAGGACTTC
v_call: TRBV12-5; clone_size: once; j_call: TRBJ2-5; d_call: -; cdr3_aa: CASGLSSRRGFQETQYF; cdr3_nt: TGTGCTAGTGGTTTGTCGTCCCGACGGGGATTCCAAGAGACCCAGTACTTC
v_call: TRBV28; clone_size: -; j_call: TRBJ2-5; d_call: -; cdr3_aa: CASREMDGETQYF; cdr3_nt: TGTGCCAGCAGAGAGATGGACGGAGAGACCCAGTACTTC
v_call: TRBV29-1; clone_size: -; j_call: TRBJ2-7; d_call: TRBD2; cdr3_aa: CSVGGLAGVRSYEQYF; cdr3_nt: TGCAGCGTTGGGGGACTAGCGGGAGTACGTTCCTACGAGCAGTACTTC
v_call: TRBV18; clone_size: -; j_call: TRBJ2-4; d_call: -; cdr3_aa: CASSPPAKNIQYF; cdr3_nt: TGTGCCAGCTCACCACCGGCCAAAAACATTCAGTACTTC
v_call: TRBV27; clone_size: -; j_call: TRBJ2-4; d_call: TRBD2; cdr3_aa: CASRPRQGLAGVTPAKNIQYF; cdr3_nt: TGTGCCAGCAGGCCTAGACAGGGTCTAGCGGGAGTTACCCCAGCCAAAAACATTCAGTACTTC
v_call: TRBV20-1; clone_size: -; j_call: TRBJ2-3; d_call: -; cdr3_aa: CSARDSGVSTDTQYF; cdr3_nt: TGCAGTGCTAGAGACAGCGGAGTTAGCACAGATACGCAGTATTTT
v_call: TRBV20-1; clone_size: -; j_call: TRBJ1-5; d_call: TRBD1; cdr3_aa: CSATQSTGINQPQHF; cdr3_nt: TGCAGTGCTACGCAATCGACAGGGATCAATCAGCCCCAGCATTTT
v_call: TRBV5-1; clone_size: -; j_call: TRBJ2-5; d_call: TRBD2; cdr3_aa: CASSSGVAGGQETQYF; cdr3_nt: TGCGCCAGCAGCTCCGGGGTAGCGGGAGGACAAGAGACCCAGTACTTC
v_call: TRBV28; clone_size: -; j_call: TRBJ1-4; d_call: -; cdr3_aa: CASSLAATNEKLFF; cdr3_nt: TGTGCCAGCAGTTTAGCAGCAACTAATGAAAAACTGTTTTTT
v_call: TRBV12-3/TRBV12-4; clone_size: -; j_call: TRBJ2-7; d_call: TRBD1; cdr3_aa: CASSPNLGQGAREQYF; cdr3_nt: TGTGCCAGCAGTCCCAATCTGGGACAGGGGGCGCGGGAGCAGTACTTC
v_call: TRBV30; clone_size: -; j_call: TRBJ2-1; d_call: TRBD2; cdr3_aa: CAWNTRRMTSPNEQFF; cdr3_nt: TGTGCCTGGAACACCAGACGGATGACTAGCCCCAATGAGCAGTTCTTC
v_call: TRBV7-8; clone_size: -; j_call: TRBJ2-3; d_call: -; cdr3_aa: CASSSTARGTDTQYF; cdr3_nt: TGTGCCAGCAGCTCGACAGCCCGGGGTACAGATACGCAGTATTTT
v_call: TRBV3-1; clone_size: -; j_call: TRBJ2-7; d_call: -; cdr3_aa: CASSQDGGGLAYEQYF; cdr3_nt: TGTGCCAGCAGCCAAGATGGAGGGGGGCTAGCGTACGAGCAGTACTTC
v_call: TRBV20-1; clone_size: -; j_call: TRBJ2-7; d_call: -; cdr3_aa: CSARYGSEQYF; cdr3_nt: TGCAGTGCTAGATACGGTAGCGAGCAGTACTTC
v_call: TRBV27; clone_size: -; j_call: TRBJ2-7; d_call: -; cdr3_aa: CASSPTTYRETYYEQYF; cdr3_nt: TGTGCCAGCAGCCCCACCACGTACCGGGAAACTTACTACGAGCAGTACTTC
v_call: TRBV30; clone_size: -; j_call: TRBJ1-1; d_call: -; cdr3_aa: CAWSLGSRGTEAFF; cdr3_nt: TGTGCCTGGAGTCTCGGATCCCGAGGCACTGAAGCTTTCTTT
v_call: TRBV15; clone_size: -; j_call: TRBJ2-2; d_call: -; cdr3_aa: CATSTPRRGSGELFF; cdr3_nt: TGTGCCACCAGCACCCCAAGGCGGGGATCCGGGGAGCTGTTTTTT
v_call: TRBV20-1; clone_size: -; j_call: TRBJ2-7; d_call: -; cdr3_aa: CSARELELGEQYF; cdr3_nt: TGCAGTGCTAGAGAACTAGAACTGGGCGAGCAGTACTTC
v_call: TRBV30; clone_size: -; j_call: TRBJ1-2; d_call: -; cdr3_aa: CAWSRGNYGYTF; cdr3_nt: TGTGCCTGGAGTAGGGGGAACTACGGCTACACCTTC
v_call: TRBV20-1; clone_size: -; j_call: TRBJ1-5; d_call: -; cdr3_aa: CSAIDRLRGNQPQHF; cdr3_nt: TGCAGTGCTATTGACAGGCTTCGTGGCAATCAGCCCCAGCATTTT
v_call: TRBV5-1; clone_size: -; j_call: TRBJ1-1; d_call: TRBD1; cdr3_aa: CASSPTREGANTEAFF; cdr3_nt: TGCGCCAGCAGCCCCACCCGGGAGGGGGCGAACACTGAAGCTTTCTTT
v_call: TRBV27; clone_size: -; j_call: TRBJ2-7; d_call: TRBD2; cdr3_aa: CASSSPSGLAGNMYEQYF; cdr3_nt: TGTGCCAGCAGTTCTCCCTCAGGACTAGCGGGAAACATGTACGAGCAGTACTTC
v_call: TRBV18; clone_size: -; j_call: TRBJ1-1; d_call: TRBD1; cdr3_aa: CASSPFDRGHTEAFF; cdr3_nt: TGTGCCAGCTCACCATTTGACAGGGGGCACACTGAAGCTTTCTTT
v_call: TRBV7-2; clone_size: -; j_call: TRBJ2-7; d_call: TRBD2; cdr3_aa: CASTGTSGSLVQYF; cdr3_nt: TGTGCCAGCACCGGGACTAGCGGATCCTTGGTGCAGTACTTC
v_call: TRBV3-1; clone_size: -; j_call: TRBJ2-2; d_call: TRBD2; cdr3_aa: CASSPRTSGRARSGELFF; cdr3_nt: TGTGCCAGCAGCCCGAGGACTAGCGGGAGGGCGCGTAGCGGGGAGCTGTTTTTT
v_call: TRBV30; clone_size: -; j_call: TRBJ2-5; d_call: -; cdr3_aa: CAWSDLAFQETQYF; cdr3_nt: TGTGCCTGGAGTGACCTGGCATTCCAAGAGACCCAGTACTTC
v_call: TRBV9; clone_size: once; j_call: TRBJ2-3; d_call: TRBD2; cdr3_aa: CASSIRTSSDTQYF; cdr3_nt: TGTGCCAGCAGCATACGGACTAGTTCAGATACGCAGTATTTT
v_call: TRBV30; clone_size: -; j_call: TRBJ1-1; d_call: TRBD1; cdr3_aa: CAWTRGGMGAFF; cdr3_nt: TGTGCCTGGACCCGAGGGGGCATGGGGGCTTTCTTT
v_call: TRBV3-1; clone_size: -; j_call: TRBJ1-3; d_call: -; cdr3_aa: CASRSSDRRNTIYF; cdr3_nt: TGTGCCAGCAGATCGTCTGATAGGAGAAACACCATATATTTT
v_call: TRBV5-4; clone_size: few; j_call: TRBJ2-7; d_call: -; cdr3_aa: CASSLGLGRYEQYF; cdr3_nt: TGTGCCAGCAGCTTGGGGCTAGGACGGTACGAGCAGTACTTC
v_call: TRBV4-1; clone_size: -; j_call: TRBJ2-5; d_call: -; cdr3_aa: CASSQDIVGEIGETQYF; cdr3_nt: TGCGCCAGCAGCCAAGATATTGTGGGGGAGATCGGAGAGACCCAGTACTTC
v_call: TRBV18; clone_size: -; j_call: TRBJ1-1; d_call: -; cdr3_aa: CASSPRSLNTEAFF; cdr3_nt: TGTGCCAGCTCCCCCAGGAGCCTGAACACTGAAGCTTTCTTT